These 17 T cell receptor beta chains came from one sample sequenced in a study of blood T cell repertoires in COVID-19. This table comes from immunoSEQ multiplex PCR, and its TCRdb copy is limited to in-frame clones, with some not included. Counted here are about 74,000 clones, about 83% occurring once; the ten biggest clones make up 40% to 45%. Sequenced: peripheral blood. These receptors came from an elderly man with acute or convalescent COVID-19.

The chain combines TRBV7-3 with TRBJ1-2; 9 bases fit TRBD1. Trimming took 2 bases from V and 7 from J; bases not matched to a gene: 11. This CDR3 is built from 16 residues. Germline assignment: CDR1 SGHTA and CDR2 FQGTGA. CDR3 sequence reads: CASSLDPGQGLSGYTF. The CDR3 bases are TGTGCCAGCAGCTTAGACCCGGGACAGGGATTAAGTGGCTACACCTTC.

The chain has TRBV2 and TRBJ2-7, with TRBD1 as a possible D gene (6 bases). Germline-derived CDR1 and CDR2 are SNHLY and FYNNEI. CDR3 length equals 12 residues. V was shortened by 6 bases and J by 4 bases, with 10 bases between the two germline ends. For the CDR3, the DNA is TGTGCCAGCAGGGGGGCGGGTTACGAGCAGTACTTC. It specifies CASRGAGYEQYF. The variable domain in full, with the rest retrieved from reference TRBV2 and TRBJ2-7, is EPEVTQTPSHQVTQMGQEVILRCVPISNHLYFYWYRQILGQKVEFLVSFYNNEISEKSEIFDDQFSVERPDGSNFTLKIRSTKLEDSAMYFCASRGAGYEQYFGPGTRLTVT.

This sequence joins TRBV7-9 and TRBJ2-7; 11 bases agree with TRBD2. V trimming: 5 bases; J trimming: 6 bases; junction bases outside the gene matches: 9. Germline assignment: CDR1 SEHNR and CDR2 FQNEAQ (reference sequence). This CDR3 spans 15 amino acids. The CDR3 reads CASSGSGRAVGEQYF. The CDR3 coding sequence is TGTGCCAGCAGCGGTAGCGGGAGGGCCGTTGGCGAGCAGTACTTC.

The chain is built from TRBV30 and TRBJ2-5, with TRBD1 as a possible D gene (6 bases). V lost 3 bases and J 4 bases, leaving 9 bases between the germline ends. The CDR3 is made up of 12 amino acids. Germline lookup yields CDR1 GTSNPN and CDR2 SVGIG (reference sequence). In nucleotides, the CDR3 is TGTGCCTGGAGCCGCAGGGGAGAGACCCAGTACTTC. Translating it yields CAWSRRGETQYF.

This chain uses TRBV19 with TRBJ2-1, with 11 bases identical to TRBD2. This CDR3 comprises 15 residues. Trimming cost V 6 bases and J 15 bases; bases outside gene matches: 16. Looked up from germline, CDR1 is LNHDA and CDR2 is SQIVND (reference sequence). The CDR3 region is CASRDGTSGGRLWFF. The CDR3 DNA reads TGTGCCAGTAGGGACGGGACTAGCGGAGGAAGACTGTGGTTCTTC.

CDR3 amino acids: CASSRTGYGYTF. The CDR3, as DNA: TGTGCCAGCAGTAGGACTGGTTATGGCTACACCTTC. The genes are TRBV28 and TRBJ1-2, with unresolved D. The V gene's germline CDR1 is MDHEN and CDR2 SYDVKM. The CDR3 extends over 12 amino acids. The V end lost 5 bases, the J end lost 5 bases, and 9 bases lay between the germline ends.

The V call is TRBV5-1, the J call TRBJ2-2; a weak D match, TRBD2 (5 bases). This CDR3 has 16 residues. From germline, CDR1 is SGHRS and CDR2 YFSETQ. The germline V and J ends were trimmed by 10 bases and 3 bases, with 22 bases remaining between them. In DNA form, the CDR3 reads TGCGCCTTTATGACCGGGGATTATCTGTACACCGGGGAGCTGTTTTTT. Translating it yields CAFMTGDYLYTGELFF.

The chain employs TRBV18 and TRBJ2-7; possibly TRBD2 for D (5 bases). The CDR3 consists of 19 residues. In germline, CDR1 is KGHSH, CDR2 LQKENI. V was shortened by 5 bases and J by 7 bases, with 33 bases between the two germline ends. The CDR3 reads CASSYVGLEYQNPLGEQYF. DNA of the CDR3: TGTGCCAGCTCATACGTAGGACTCGAGTACCAAAACCCCCTTGGGGAGCAGTACTTC.

The rearrangement links TRBV7-6 to TRBJ1-6; tentatively, D is TRBD1 (5 bases). The CDR3 is made up of 15 amino acids. V was shortened by 5 bases and J by 4 bases, with 12 bases between the two germline ends. Germline V lookup: CDR1 SGHVS, CDR2 FNYEAQ. The CDR3 reads CASSPSGTYNSPLHF. The CDR3 DNA is TGTGCCAGCAGCCCATCCGGGACTTATAATTCACCCCTCCACTTT.

The chain carries TRBV4-1 and TRBJ2-7; 8 nucleotides align to TRBD1. The CDR3 has 16 amino acids. Germline lookup yields CDR1 MGHRA and CDR2 YSYEKL. The trim removed 2 bases at V and 2 bases at J, leaving 8 bases unmatched. The CDR3 DNA follows: TGCGCCAGCAGCCAAAATCGGGACAGGCCGACCTACGAGCAGTACTTC. Amino acids: CASSQNRDRPTYEQYF.

The chain employs TRBV11-2 and TRBJ1-2; maybe TRBD1 (5 bases). Trimming stripped 1 base from V and 4 bases from J, with 7 bases between. Germline loops: CDR1 SGHAT, CDR2 FQNNGV. The CDR3 is made up of 13 amino acids. This chain's CDR3 is CASSLGTGYGYTF. CDR3 bases: TGTGCCAGCAGCTTAGGAACAGGCTATGGCTACACCTTC. Variable domain in full (rest from reference TRBV11-2 and TRBJ1-2): EAGVAQSPRYKIIEKRQSVAFWCNPISGHATLYWYQQILGQGPKLLIQFQNNGVVDDSQLPKDRFSAERLKGVDSTLKIQPAKLEDSAVYLCASSLGTGYGYTFGSGTRLTVV.

The chain has TRBV14 and TRBJ1-1, with 9 bases that match TRBD1. CDR1 is SGHDN, CDR2 FVKESK, per germline. Trimming at V came to 4 bases and at J to 3 bases, leaving 12 bases not matched to a gene. The CDR3 is made up of 17 amino acids. CDR3 amino acids: CASSPGQGTLGDTEAFF. CDR3 nucleotide sequence: TGTGCCAGCAGCCCAGGACAGGGGACCCTCGGGGACACTGAAGCTTTCTTT.

CDR3 sequence (DNA): TGTGCCAGCAGCCCAGTGGGGGGTTTGAGTACGACTGAAGCTTTCTTT. Translating gives CASSPVGGLSTTEAFF. The chain employs TRBV5-4 and TRBJ1-1, with D possibly matching TRBD1 (5 bases). V lost 4 bases and J 5 bases, leaving 21 bases between the germline ends. The CDR3 totals 16 residues. Germline CDR1 reads SGHNT; CDR2 reads YYREEE (reference sequence).

Written as DNA, the CDR3 is TGTGCCAGCAGCATCGCCAGGGTCACCGGGGAGCTGTTTTTT. Residues: CASSIARVTGELFF. The chain uses TRBV7-2 and TRBJ2-2; D perhaps matches TRBD1 (5 bases). Germline V gene lookup returns CDR1 SGHTA and CDR2 FQGNSA. The ends were cut back, 5 bases at V and 4 bases at J, with 11 bases in the middle. The CDR3 spans 14 residues.

In this sample, this clone turned up once. The V gene is TRBV28, the J gene TRBJ2-1; TRBD1 agrees at 9 bases. CDR1 and CDR2 (germline): MDHEN, SYDVKM. V dropped 6 bases and J dropped 5; count of bases not matched to a gene: 8. The CDR3 sequence is 15 residues long. DNA of the CDR3: TGTGCCAGCAGGACCCGGGACAGGGTGAACAATGAGCAGTTCTTC. Protein: CASRTRDRVNNEQFF.

The chain links TRBV19 to TRBJ1-1, with TRBD1 as a possible D gene (5 bases). The germline V gene encodes CDR1 LNHDA and CDR2 SQIVND (reference sequence). The CDR3 contains 13 residues. Trimming took 7 bases from V and 7 from J, leaving 16 bases between them. In DNA, the CDR3 is TGTGCCAGTATAGGGCGGGGGTCCCTTGAAGCTTTCTTT. Translation gives CASIGRGSLEAFF.

V gene TRBV4-1 combines with J gene TRBJ2-7; TRBD1 is a possible D gene (6 bases). This CDR3 has 16 residues. The V gene lost 3 bases and the J gene lost 2 bases, with 17 bases spanning the gap. Germline V CDR1 and CDR2: MGHRA, YSYEKL. The CDR3 here is CASSQVQGIVAYEQYF. DNA for the CDR3: TGCGCCAGCAGCCAGGTACAGGGAATAGTAGCCTACGAGCAGTACTTC.